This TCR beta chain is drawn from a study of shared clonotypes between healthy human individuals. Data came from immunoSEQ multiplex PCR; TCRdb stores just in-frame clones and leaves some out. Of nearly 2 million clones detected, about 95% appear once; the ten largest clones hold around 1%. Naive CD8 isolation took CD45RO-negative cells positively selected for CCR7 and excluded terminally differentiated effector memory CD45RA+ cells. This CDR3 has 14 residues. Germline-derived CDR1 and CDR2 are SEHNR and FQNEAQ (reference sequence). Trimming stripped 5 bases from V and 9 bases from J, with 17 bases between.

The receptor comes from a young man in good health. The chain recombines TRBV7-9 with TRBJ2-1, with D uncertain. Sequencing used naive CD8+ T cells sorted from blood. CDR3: CASSPPDPWVEQFF. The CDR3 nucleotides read TGTGCCAGCAGCCCCCCCGACCCTTGGGTTGAGCAGTTCTTC.